The rows below give T cell receptor beta chains drawn from one sample of a study of post-analysis software for immune sequencing data. TCRdb reprocessed the PCR reads with MiXCR, giving one entry per CDR3 protein. The table shows about 820,000 distinct CDR3 sequences, with roughly 58% occurring only once. Material for sequencing was blood. Every receptor here comes from a girl between 10 and 17 years old with multiple sclerosis. Each CDR3 is given with its conserved first and last residue. Each record gives: clone size, V gene, D gene, J gene, CDR3 DNA, CDR3 protein. A D gene is named only where the DNA matches it firmly. Size is stated for part of the rows, as once, few or many counts, or as a class when the clone is expanded.

size: .; V: TRBV20-1; D: .; J: TRBJ2-5; DNA: TGCAGTGCTAGAGTAGGCGCAGAACAAGAGACCCAGTACTTC; CDR3: CSARVGAEQETQYF
size: .; V: TRBV7-9; D: .; J: TRBJ2-6; DNA: TGTGCCAGCAGCTCTTCAACTGGCTCTGGGGCCAACGTCCTGACTTTC; CDR3: CASSSSTGSGANVLTF
size: .; V: TRBV5-1; D: TRBD1; J: TRBJ2-7; DNA: TGCGCCAGCAGCAACCCGGGACAGGCCTCCTACGAGCAGTACTTC; CDR3: CASSNPGQASYEQYF
size: .; V: TRBV7-3; D: TRBD2; J: TRBJ2-1; DNA: TGTCCGGGAGGGGGGGATGAGCAGTTCTTC; CDR3: CPGGGDEQFF
size: .; V: TRBV6-5; D: .; J: TRBJ2-5; DNA: TGTGCCAGCAGCCACCGACTGGTTAGAGGAGAGACCCAGTACTTC; CDR3: CASSHRLVRGETQYF
size: .; V: TRBV6-1; D: .; J: TRBJ2-3; DNA: TGTGCCAGCAGAGGGTTATCAGATACGCAGTATTTT; CDR3: CASRGLSDTQYF
size: few; V: TRBV6-4; D: .; J: TRBJ1-6; DNA: TGTGCCAGCAGTGACTCAGGGGATAATTCACCCCTCCACTTT; CDR3: CASSDSGDNSPLHF
size: few; V: TRBV21-1; D: .; J: TRBJ2-5; DNA: TGTGCCAGCAGCAAAGGCGACAGGAGGGGACAAGAGACCCAGTACTTC; CDR3: CASSKGDRRGQETQYF
size: .; V: TRBV12-3/TRBV12-4; D: .; J: TRBJ2-3; DNA: TGTGCCAGCAGTCGGACATACAGCACAGATACGCAGTATTTT; CDR3: CASSRTYSTDTQYF
size: .; V: TRBV12-5; D: .; J: TRBJ1-1; DNA: TGTGCTAGTGACATTCCCGGCAGGGTTTACACTGAAGCTTTCTTT; CDR3: CASDIPGRVYTEAFF
size: .; V: TRBV6-1; D: .; J: TRBJ1-5; DNA: TGTGCCAGCAGTAAGCACGGGGGGCGAATTGGCAATCAGCCCCAGCATTTT; CDR3: CASSKHGGRIGNQPQHF
size: .; V: TRBV29-1; D: .; J: TRBJ2-7; DNA: TGCAGCGTTGTGGACCTATCCTACGAGCAGTACTTC; CDR3: CSVVDLSYEQYF
size: .; V: TRBV15; D: .; J: TRBJ1-5; DNA: TGTGCCACCAGCAGGGACACAAGCAATCAGCCCCAGCATTTT; CDR3: CATSRDTSNQPQHF
size: .; V: TRBV27; D: .; J: TRBJ2-7; DNA: TGTGCCAGCAGTTTAAAGAGACCGATGAGCTCCTACGAGCAGTACTTC; CDR3: CASSLKRPMSSYEQYF
size: .; V: TRBV10-3; D: TRBD2; J: TRBJ2-5; DNA: TGTGCCATCAGTGAGTCGATAATAGCGGGAACAGCAGGGGATGAGCAGTACTTC; CDR3: CAISESIIAGTAGDEQYF
size: .; V: TRBV20-1; D: TRBD2; J: TRBJ2-7; DNA: TGCAGTGCTACCCGGACTAGCGAATACGAGCAGTACTTC; CDR3: CSATRTSEYEQYF
size: .; V: TRBV7-9; D: .; J: TRBJ2-5; DNA: TGTGCCAGCACGGACCTGGAGCAACAAGAGACCCAGTACTTC; CDR3: CASTDLEQQETQYF
size: few; V: TRBV7-2; D: TRBD2; J: TRBJ2-7; DNA: TGTGCCAGCAGCCGACCGGGGGGGTCCCACTACAATGAGCAGTACTTC; CDR3: CASSRPGGSHYNEQYF
size: .; V: TRBV15; D: .; J: TRBJ1-1; DNA: TGTGCCACCAGCAGAAACGGGGGGGTCACTGAAGCTTTCTTT; CDR3: CATSRNGGVTEAFF
size: .; V: TRBV6-1; D: .; J: TRBJ1-5; DNA: TGTGCCAGCAGACGGTCCGCGGGGTCGCGAAATAATCAGCCCCAGCATTTT; CDR3: CASRRSAGSRNNQPQHF
size: .; V: TRBV7-9; D: .; J: TRBJ2-1; DNA: TGTGCCAGCAGCTTTACCGAGAGCTCCTACAATGAGCAGTTCTTC; CDR3: CASSFTESSYNEQFF
size: .; V: TRBV25-1; D: TRBD1; J: TRBJ2-7; DNA: TGTGCCAGCAGTGGGTGGGACAGCGGATTGGACGAGCAGTACTTC; CDR3: CASSGWDSGLDEQYF
size: .; V: TRBV6-6; D: .; J: TRBJ2-7; DNA: TGTGCCAGCAGCCCACGGGGGAGGGAGCAGTACTTC; CDR3: CASSPRGREQYF
size: .; V: TRBV20-1; D: TRBD2; J: TRBJ2-3; DNA: TGCAGTGCTAGAGCCGGGACTAGCGGCACAGATACGCAGTATTTT; CDR3: CSARAGTSGTDTQYF
size: .; V: TRBV5-6; D: .; J: TRBJ2-1; DNA: TGTGCCAGCAGCTTGGCGTCTATCTACAATGAGCAGTTCTTC; CDR3: CASSLASIYNEQFF
size: .; V: TRBV5-6; D: TRBD2; J: TRBJ2-3; DNA: TGTGCCAGCAGCTTGGCCGGGGGGGGGGACACAGATACGCAGTATTTT; CDR3: CASSLAGGGDTDTQYF
size: .; V: TRBV20-1; D: .; J: TRBJ2-1; DNA: TGCAGTGCCACCGGGACACTAAACGACAATGAGCAGTTCTTC; CDR3: CSATGTLNDNEQFF
size: .; V: TRBV4-1; D: .; J: TRBJ2-2; DNA: TGCGCCAGCAGCCAAGAGTCCGGGAGATACACCGGGGAGCTGTTTTTT; CDR3: CASSQESGRYTGELFF
size: .; V: TRBV15; D: .; J: TRBJ2-3; DNA: TGTGCCACCAGCATTTACAGGGAGGTCTTTAGGACAGATACGCAGTATTTT; CDR3: CATSIYREVFRTDTQYF
size: few; V: TRBV5-1; D: .; J: TRBJ2-5; DNA: TGCGCCAGCAGCTCCGGAGGAGCCCTGGAGACCCAGTACTTC; CDR3: CASSSGGALETQYF
size: .; V: TRBV29-1; D: TRBD1; J: TRBJ2-7; DNA: TGCAGCGTCTCCGGACAGGAGACCTACGAGCAGTACTTC; CDR3: CSVSGQETYEQYF
size: .; V: TRBV2; D: TRBD1; J: TRBJ1-2; DNA: TGTGCCAGCAGACCTTTCAGGGGGCGAGGCTACACCTTC; CDR3: CASRPFRGRGYTF
size: .; V: TRBV7-9; D: TRBD1; J: TRBJ2-7; DNA: TGTGCCAGCAGCTTCAAGACAGGGACCTCCTACGAGCAGTACTTC; CDR3: CASSFKTGTSYEQYF
size: few; V: TRBV25-1; D: .; J: TRBJ2-3; DNA: TGTGCCAGCAGTGACCCACGGTTTGGCACAGATACGCAGTATTTT; CDR3: CASSDPRFGTDTQYF
size: few; V: TRBV7-8; D: .; J: TRBJ2-5; DNA: TGTGCCAGCAGCCGATCCCAAGAGACCCAGTACTTC; CDR3: CASSRSQETQYF
size: .; V: TRBV9; D: .; J: TRBJ1-5; DNA: TGTGCCAGCAGCGCCTTAAAGGCAGGGAAAAGAGCGGTATATAGCAATCAGCCCCAGCATTTT; CDR3: CASSALKAGKRAVYSNQPQHF
size: .; V: TRBV5-1; D: TRBD2; J: TRBJ2-1; DNA: TGCGCCAGCAGCCTGAGGCTAGCGGGGGGGTACAACAATGAGCAGTTCTTC; CDR3: CASSLRLAGGYNNEQFF
size: few; V: TRBV12-3/TRBV12-4; D: TRBD2; J: TRBJ2-7; DNA: TGTGCCAGCAGTTTTACTAGCGGGAGCCCCTACGAGCAGTACTTC; CDR3: CASSFTSGSPYEQYF
size: .; V: TRBV20-1; D: TRBD2; J: TRBJ2-1; DNA: TGCAGTGCTAGGGGAGGGCCTACGTATGAGCAGTTCTTC; CDR3: CSARGGPTYEQFF
size: .; V: TRBV5-1; D: .; J: TRBJ2-1; DNA: TGCGCCAGCAGCGGGGGCCCAACCAACCCGAATGAGCAGTTCTTC; CDR3: CASSGGPTNPNEQFF
size: .; V: TRBV20-1; D: .; J: TRBJ1-2; DNA: TGCAGTGCTTTAGACTGTGGCTACACCTTC; CDR3: CSALDCGYTF
size: .; V: TRBV5-1; D: TRBD2; J: TRBJ2-7; DNA: TGCGCCAGCAGCGTCGGACTAGCGGCTCTCTACGAGCAGTACTTC; CDR3: CASSVGLAALYEQYF
size: .; V: TRBV7-8; D: .; J: TRBJ1-5; DNA: TGTGCCAGCAGCTTAGGGACAGCATATCAGCCCCAGCATTTT; CDR3: CASSLGTAYQPQHF
size: .; V: TRBV7-9; D: TRBD1; J: TRBJ2-7; DNA: TGTGCCAGCAGCTTACAGGGGGCTACGGCCTACGAGCAGTACTTC; CDR3: CASSLQGATAYEQYF
size: .; V: TRBV20-1; D: TRBD1; J: TRBJ2-1; DNA: TGCAGTGCCCATGGGACAGAATACAATGAGCAGTTCTTC; CDR3: CSAHGTEYNEQFF
size: .; V: TRBV20-1; D: .; J: TRBJ2-7; DNA: TGCAGTGCTAGCTCCCCAGATCCCTACGAGCAGTACTTC; CDR3: CSASSPDPYEQYF
size: .; V: TRBV12-3/TRBV12-4; D: .; J: TRBJ1-2; DNA: TGTGCCAGCAGCTACAGGGCGGGTTCCTATGGCTACACCTTC; CDR3: CASSYRAGSYGYTF
size: once; V: TRBV10-3; D: TRBD1; J: TRBJ2-1; DNA: TGTGCCATCAGACCCGGGGACAGGGGGCTTAATGAGCAGTTCTTC; CDR3: CAIRPGDRGLNEQFF
size: .; V: TRBV11-2; D: .; J: TRBJ1-6; DNA: TGTGCCAGCAGCTTACCCCCAGGGCAAGGCAGGCCCCTCCACTTT; CDR3: CASSLPPGQGRPLHF
size: .; V: TRBV7-9; D: .; J: TRBJ1-1; DNA: TGTGCCAGCAGCTTAGCTCAGGGGTCGGGCACTGAAGCTTTCTTT; CDR3: CASSLAQGSGTEAFF
size: .; V: TRBV29-1; D: TRBD1; J: TRBJ1-2; DNA: TGCAGCGTTTTGGGGGCAGGGGGGCATGGTGGCTACACCTTC; CDR3: CSVLGAGGHGGYTF
size: .; V: TRBV7-2; D: .; J: TRBJ2-5; DNA: TGTGCCAGCAGCCCATCCCGGGTTGAAGAGACCCAGTACTTC; CDR3: CASSPSRVEETQYF